This T cell receptor (beta chain) originates from a study of low-dose radiotherapy and immunotherapy resistance in tumors. Across the whole study: At a dose of 200 mg/m2, intravenous cyclophosphamide was given every two weeks, one day before radiation and immunotherapy. A dose of 300 mg of oral aspirin was taken by patients daily for four cycles from cycle 1 day 1.

TRAV- and TRBV-specific primers were used for first-strand cDNA, which covered alpha and beta chains. For amplifying TCRs, the PCR ran for approximately 18 cycles with Phusion, which was used together with a constant-region primer and the adapter on the V primers. In TCRdb, the reads were re-called with MiXCR into one record per CDR3 protein. Of 100,000 or so distinct CDR3 sequences in the sample, 9.4% are singletons; the top ten hold 1%. Sample time point: before trial treatment. The germline gives CDR1 MNHNY, CDR2 SVGAGI (reference sequence). This CDR3 contains 13 residues. The V end lost 5 bases, the J end lost 6 bases, and 12 bases lay between the germline ends. This clonotype was observed at least ten times.

The V and J genes are TRBV6-6 and TRBJ2-3; no definite D call. The TCR comes from a male donor with prostate cancer. Here the sequenced sample was PBMCs, taken before treatment. The chain's CDR3 is CASSTRPADTQYF. CDR3 nucleotide sequence: TGTGCCAGCAGTACAAGGCCCGCGGATACGCAGTATTTT.